Below are 15 T cell receptor beta chains sequenced from a single sample in a study of blood T cell repertoires in COVID-19. Profiling relied on immunoSEQ multiplex PCR, and the TCRdb table lists in-frame clones only, not all of them. Of about 170,000 clones listed, 83% are singletons. The sequenced sample was peripheral blood. These receptors originate from a woman older than 75 with acute or convalescent COVID-19.

This chain joins TRBV25-1 and TRBJ1-4, with TRBD1 matching over 7 bases. CDR1 and CDR2 from the germline V gene are MGHDK and SYGVNS. J lost 7 bases, V lost 4 bases, and 9 bases had no gene match. CDR3 length equals 15 residues. CDR3 sequence (DNA): TGTGCCAGCAGTGCCCCCGGGACAGTTGGTGAAAAACTGTTTTTT. This sequence encodes CASSAPGTVGEKLFF.

This sequence joins TRBV18 and TRBJ2-1; D might be TRBD1 (5 bases). V was trimmed by 3 bases and J by 4 bases, leaving 7 bases between them. Germline V CDR1 and CDR2: KGHSH, LQKENI. This CDR3 is 13 amino acids long. The CDR3 DNA sequence: TGTGCCAGCTCACCGGACATGTACAATGAGCAGTTCTTC. Translating it yields CASSPDMYNEQFF.

This chain links TRBV11-2 with TRBJ1-2; 7 positions match TRBD1. J lost 0 bases, V lost 1 base, and 14 bases had no gene match. The CDR3 length is 19 residues. The germline V gene has CDR1 SGHAT and CDR2 FQNNGV. This chain's CDR3 is CASSLVSRGRGQPNYGYTF. The CDR3 region has the DNA TGTGCCAGCAGCTTAGTTTCAAGGGGGCGAGGGCAACCTAACTATGGCTACACCTTC.

This clone appeared once. The chain carries TRBV7-9 and TRBJ2-1; 7 bases align to TRBD1. The CDR3 totals 14 residues. J was trimmed by 0 bases and V by 6 bases; bases with no gene match: 2. Per the germline V gene, CDR1 is SEHNR and CDR2 is FQNEAQ (reference sequence). The CDR3 spells CASRDRVSYNEQFF. The CDR3 DNA sequence: TGTGCCAGCAGAGACAGGGTCTCCTACAATGAGCAGTTCTTC.

The V and J genes are TRBV7-9 and TRBJ2-6; perhaps TRBD2 as D (6 bases). Germline V lookup: CDR1 SEHNR, CDR2 FQNEAQ (reference sequence). V lost 4 bases and J lost 4, with 8 bases in between. The CDR3 runs to 14 residues. This chain's CDR3 is CASSSAGGANVLTF. The CDR3 coding sequence is TGTGCCAGCAGCTCGGCGGGAGGGGCCAACGTCCTGACTTTC.

The chain has TRBV11-3 and TRBJ1-4; tentative D call: TRBD1 (6 bases). The CDR3 length is 12 residues. Per germline, CDR1 SGHNT and CDR2 YENEEA. V was cut by 4 bases and J by 16 bases, with 16 bases left in between. CDR3 coding DNA: TGTGCCAGCAGCTCCCCCCTGGCAGGGGAGTTTTTT. Its protein is CASSSPLAGEFF.

The V call is TRBV18, the J call TRBJ1-5; the D is unclear. V was pared by 2 bases and J by 4 bases, with 6 bases between. Germline CDR1 is KGHSH and CDR2 is LQKENI. The length of the CDR3 is 13 residues. Here the CDR3 DNA reads TGTGCCAGCTCACCAGGGCAGAATCAGCCCCAGCATTTT. Translated, it gives CASSPGQNQPQHF. Complete variable domain (other parts from reference TRBV18 and TRBJ1-5): NAGVMQNPRHLVRRRGQEARLRCSPMKGHSHVYWYRQLPEEGLKFMVYLQKENIIDESGMPKERFSAEFPKEGPSILRIQQVVRGDSAAYFCASSPGQNQPQHFGDGTRLSIL.

This chain connects TRBV9 to TRBJ2-5; a weak D match, TRBD1 (6 bases). Trimming took off 5 bases at V and 0 bases at J, with 8 bases between the two ends. There are 13 residues in the CDR3. Germline lookup yields CDR1 SGDLS and CDR2 YYNGEE. The CDR3 spells CASSGQNQETQYF. CDR3 nucleotides: TGTGCCAGCAGTGGACAGAACCAAGAGACCCAGTACTTC.

The chain joins TRBV10-3 to TRBJ2-5, with 11 bases matching TRBD1. The germline CDR1 and CDR2 sequences are ENHRY and SYGVKD. After removal of 6 bases from V and 4 bases from J, the junction contained 7 bases not matched to a gene. This CDR3 has 15 amino acids. The CDR3 reads CAIRSGQGVRETQYF. CDR3 in DNA: TGTGCCATCAGGTCGGGACAGGGGGTACGAGAGACCCAGTACTTC.

This clone was observed a single time. V gene TRBV6-2 or TRBV6-3 combines with J gene TRBJ2-1, with D possibly TRBD2 on 6 matching bases. The CDR3 contains 17 residues. V shed 5 bases and J shed 4 bases, with 21 bases lying between them. From germline, CDR1 is MNHEY and CDR2 SVGEGT. CDR3 sequence: CASSRANTGTGYNEQFF. Here the CDR3 DNA reads TGTGCCAGCAGTAGAGCTAACACCGGGACTGGATACAATGAGCAGTTCTTC.

This chain connects TRBV21-1 to TRBJ2-1; the DNA was not compared with TRBD2, the D call given in the table. TRBV21-1 is a listed pseudogene. The CDR3 is made up of 16 amino acids. CDR3 amino acids: CASSKGLGGTYNEQFF. CDR3 nucleotide sequence: TGTGCCAGCAGCAAAGGGCTGGGCGGGACCTACAATGAGCAGTTCTTC.

The chain links TRBV5-5 to TRBJ1-1, with unresolved D. Trimming removed 3 bases at V and 0 bases at J, with 12 bases between. This CDR3 contains 15 residues. Germline CDR1 is SGHKS and CDR2 is YYEKEE (reference sequence). This chain's CDR3 is CASSSSNYLNTEAFF. In nucleotides, the CDR3 is TGTGCCAGCAGCTCGTCGAACTACCTGAACACTGAAGCTTTCTTT.

The J gene is TRBJ2-2, the V gene TRBV5-1; 10 bases are shared with TRBD2. Germline CDR1 reads SGHRS; CDR2 reads YFSETQ. The junction had 7 bases not matched to a gene; V was cut back by 7 bases and J by 4 bases. The CDR3 spans 15 residues. The CDR3 DNA is TGCGCCAGCGGACTTACTAGCGGGGTCACCGGGGAGCTGTTTTTT. It yields the protein CASGLTSGVTGELFF.

In nucleotides, the CDR3 is TGTGCCAGCAGCTACCGACAGGGTCACACTGAAGCTTTCTTT. It is translated as CASSYRQGHTEAFF. The V call is TRBV5-6, the J call TRBJ1-1, with 7 bases matching TRBD1. Per the germline V gene, CDR1 is SGHDT and CDR2 is YYEEEE. The CDR3 length is 14 residues. Trimming cost V 3 bases and J 3 bases; bases outside gene matches: 5.

This rearrangement joins TRBV20-1 to TRBJ2-1, with 10 nucleotides matching TRBD2. The CDR3 is 17 residues long. The germline CDR1 and CDR2 sequences are DFQATT and SNEGSKA (reference sequence). Trimming cost V 3 bases and J 4 bases; bases outside gene matches: 12. The chain's CDR3 is CSASPMLAGEGYNEQFF. For the CDR3, the DNA is TGCAGTGCTAGTCCTATGCTAGCGGGAGAGGGTTACAATGAGCAGTTCTTC.